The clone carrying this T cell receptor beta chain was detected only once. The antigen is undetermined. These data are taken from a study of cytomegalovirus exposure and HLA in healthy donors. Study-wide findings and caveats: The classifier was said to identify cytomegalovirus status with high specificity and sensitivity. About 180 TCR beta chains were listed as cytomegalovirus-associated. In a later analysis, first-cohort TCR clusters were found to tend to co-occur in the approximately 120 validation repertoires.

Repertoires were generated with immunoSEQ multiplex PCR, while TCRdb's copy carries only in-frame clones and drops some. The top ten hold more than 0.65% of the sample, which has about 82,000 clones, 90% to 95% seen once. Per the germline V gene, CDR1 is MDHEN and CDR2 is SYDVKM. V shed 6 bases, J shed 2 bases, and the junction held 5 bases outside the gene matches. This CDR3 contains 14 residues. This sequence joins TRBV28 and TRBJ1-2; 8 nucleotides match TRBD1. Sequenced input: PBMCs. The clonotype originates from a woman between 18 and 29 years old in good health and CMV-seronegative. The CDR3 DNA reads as TGTGCCAGCAGGACAGGGGTGCTCAACTATGGCTACACCTTC. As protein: CASRTGVLNYGYTF.